The 20 T cell receptor beta chains below were found in one sample sequenced in a study of T cell responses to AZD1222 COVID-19 vaccine. Here immunoSEQ multiplex PCR was the method, and the copy in TCRdb shows in-frame clones only, minus some. The data hold some 170,000 clones, with 85% to 95% observed a single time. The sample consisted of peripheral blood, taken on day 0 of AZD1222 vaccination. The receptors derive from an adult in good health.

V gene TRBV27 combines with J gene TRBJ2-5; D not certain. Trimming cost V 7 bases and J 1 base, with 4 bases left between them. Germline-derived CDR1 and CDR2 are MNHEY and SMNVEV (reference sequence). The CDR3 extends over 11 amino acids. CDR3 coding DNA: TGTGCCAGCAATCCCCAAGAGACCCAGTACTTC. It is translated as CASNPQETQYF.

The chain carries TRBV10-3 and TRBJ2-1; 9 positions agree with TRBD1. The CDR3 contains 15 residues. After removal of 3 bases from V and 9 bases from J, the junction contained 9 bases not matched to a gene. Germline lookup yields CDR1 ENHRY and CDR2 SYGVKD. The CDR3 nucleotides are TGTGCCATCAGTGATTGGGACAGGGAAAGGGTTGAGCAGTTCTTC. Translating it yields CAISDWDRERVEQFF.

Comment on this clone: At the DNA level, this CDR3 is encoded by other sequences in the same sample as well. The chain has TRBV30 and TRBJ1-5; unclear D gene. There are 13 residues in the CDR3. Germline-derived CDR1 and CDR2 are GTSNPN and SVGIG (reference sequence). Deletions cut 2 bases from V and 3 bases from J, with 8 bases between. The CDR3 DNA is TGTGCCTGGAGTCGGCAGGACAATCAGCCCCAGCATTTT. Its protein product is CAWSRQDNQPQHF.

This clone showed up just once. The chain uses TRBV14 and TRBJ1-3, with no clear D. V was shortened by 4 bases and J by 0 bases, with 10 bases between the two germline ends. This CDR3 spans 15 amino acids. Germline CDR1 SGHDN, CDR2 FVKESK. CDR3 bases: TGTGCCAGCAGCCCGATCTTGGGCTCTGGAAACACCATATATTTT. It encodes CASSPILGSGNTIYF.

The chain joins TRBV27 to TRBJ1-1; no firm D call. Germline CDR1 and CDR2: MNHEY and SMNVEV (reference sequence). V lost 3 bases and J 1 base, leaving 15 bases between the germline ends. The CDR3 totals 16 residues. CDR3 bases: TGTGCCAGCAGTTTTCTGTTTCGGGGTCAGAACACTGAAGCTTTCTTT. Amino acid sequence: CASSFLFRGQNTEAFF.

This chain uses TRBV5-4 with TRBJ1-1, with D perhaps TRBD1 (5 bases). Germline V lookup: CDR1 SGHNT, CDR2 YYREEE (reference sequence). V lost 6 bases and J lost 3, with 12 bases in between. The CDR3 runs 13 residues. CDR3 DNA: TGTGCCAGCAAAACGGGGCCGGACACTGAAGCTTTCTTT. Translation gives CASKTGPDTEAFF.

V is TRBV7-3 and J is TRBJ1-1; D gene uncertain. V shed 5 bases and J shed 4 bases, with 11 bases lying between them. Germline V gene data show CDR1 as SGHTA and CDR2 as FQGTGA. The CDR3 extends over 13 amino acids. The CDR3: CASSPIVGTEAFF. The DNA for the CDR3 is TGTGCCAGCAGCCCCATTGTTGGCACTGAAGCTTTCTTT.

The chain couples TRBV28 to TRBJ1-1; weak D call: TRBD1 (5 bases). This CDR3 has 15 amino acids. V dropped 2 bases and J dropped 2 bases, with 12 bases sitting between them. Germline-derived CDR1 and CDR2 are MDHEN and SYDVKM. CDR3 protein: CASSLKTAYNTEAFF. The CDR3 region has the DNA TGTGCCAGCAGTTTAAAGACAGCTTATAACACTGAAGCTTTCTTT.

The genes are TRBV18 and TRBJ1-2; TRBD1 aligns across 7 bases. CDR3 length: 15 amino acids. The germline CDR1 and CDR2 sequences are KGHSH and LQKENI. V was pared by 5 bases and J by 4 bases, with 10 bases of the junction left unmatched. The CDR3 DNA follows: TGTGCCAGCTCAGAGTACAGGGGAGACGGCTATGGCTACACCTTC. This gives the protein CASSEYRGDGYGYTF.

The chain couples TRBV11-3 to TRBJ2-3, with TRBD2 matching 14 bases. The CDR3 totals 17 residues. J lost 0 bases, V lost 4 bases, and 3 bases had no gene match. Germline loops: CDR1 SGHNT, CDR2 YENEEA. The DNA of the CDR3 is TGTGCCAGCAGCTCGGGACTAGCGGGGGAAAGCACAGATACGCAGTATTTT. This sequence encodes CASSSGLAGESTDTQYF.

The chain combines TRBV14 with TRBJ2-2, with D possibly being TRBD1 (5 bases). The CDR3 sequence is 16 residues long. The V end was cut by 2 bases, the J end by 0 bases, with 10 bases between. CDR1 is SGHDN, CDR2 FVKESK, per germline. The CDR3 loop is CASSQQGPSNTGELFF. CDR3 in DNA: TGTGCCAGCAGCCAACAGGGTCCCTCGAACACCGGGGAGCTGTTTTTT.

The rearrangement uses TRBV6-1 and TRBJ2-4; no clear D. Germline CDR1 is MNHNS and CDR2 is SASEGT. Trimming removed 2 bases at V and 4 bases at J, with 15 bases between. This CDR3 spans 16 amino acids. CDR3 in DNA: TGTGCCAGCAGTGAACCCCCGGAGAGGCCAAAAAACATTCAGTACTTC. It translates to CASSEPPERPKNIQYF.

The chain recombines TRBV10-3 with TRBJ1-2; D ambiguous. V lost 2 bases, J lost 2 bases, and 6 bases lay in between. The CDR3 is 13 amino acids. Germline assignment: CDR1 ENHRY and CDR2 SYGVKD. The CDR3 DNA sequence: TGTGCCATCAGTGAGCAGGAGAACTATGGCTACACCTTC. Translating it yields CAISEQENYGYTF.

V and J are TRBV7-9 and TRBJ2-3; possibly TRBD1 for D (6 bases). Germline V gene sequence: CDR1 SEHNR, CDR2 FQNEAQ (reference sequence). V was shortened by 3 bases and J by 2 bases, with 9 bases between the two germline ends. The CDR3 spans 14 residues. The chain's CDR3 is CASSFTGHTDTQYF. In nucleotides, the CDR3 is TGTGCCAGCAGCTTCACAGGGCACACAGATACGCAGTATTTT.

The V and J genes are TRBV6-5 and TRBJ1-6, with D possibly TRBD1 on 5 matching bases. V was pared by 2 bases and J by 5 bases, with 10 bases between. The CDR3 spans 15 residues. The V gene's germline CDR1 is MNHEY and CDR2 SVGAGI. CDR3 sequence (DNA): TGTGCCAGCAGTTACGGGGGTTGGGATAATTCACCCCTCCACTTT. Residues: CASSYGGWDNSPLHF.

The chain combines TRBV4-2 with TRBJ1-5; D is unresolved. Germline lookup yields CDR1 LGHNA and CDR2 YNFKEQ. The CDR3 has 13 residues. Trimming stripped 0 bases from V and 3 bases from J, with 3 bases between. The DNA of the CDR3 is TGTGCCAGCAGCCAAGACCTCAATCAGCCCCAGCATTTT. Amino acid sequence: CASSQDLNQPQHF.

The chain uses TRBV2 and TRBJ1-4; 9 bases are shared with TRBD1. V gave up 8 bases and J gave up 8 bases; unmatched junction bases: 9. The CDR3 runs 14 residues. Germline CDR1 and CDR2: SNHLY and FYNNEI. The CDR3 loop reads CASVAGTGREKLFF. CDR3 nucleotides: TGTGCCAGCGTAGCCGGGACAGGGCGGGAAAAACTGTTTTTT.

This chain joins TRBV19 and TRBJ1-2; no firm D call. This CDR3 region has 12 residues. Trimming took off 6 bases at V and 4 bases at J, with 9 bases between the two ends. Germline V gene lookup returns CDR1 LNHDA and CDR2 SQIVND (reference sequence). The CDR3 sequence is CASRDSFYGYTF. DNA for the CDR3: TGTGCCAGTAGAGACTCCTTCTATGGCTACACCTTC.

The V and J genes are TRBV5-1 and TRBJ1-1, with 7 nucleotides matching TRBD1. Germline lookup yields CDR1 SGHRS and CDR2 YFSETQ. This CDR3 is built from 15 residues. The V gene end was trimmed by 2 bases and the J gene end by 6 bases; junction bases not matched to a gene: 10. CDR3 in DNA: TGCGCCAGCAGCTTAGACAGGGACGCATGGGCTGAAGCTTTCTTT. This encodes CASSLDRDAWAEAFF. The full variable domain, its missing parts supplied by reference TRBV5-1 and TRBJ1-1, is KAGVTQTPRYLIKTRGQQVTLSCSPISGHRSVSWYQQTPGQGLQFLFEYFSETQRNKGNFPGRFSGRQFSNSRSEMNVSTLELGDSALYLCASSLDRDAWAEAFFGQGTRLTVV.

The rearrangement joins TRBV19 to TRBJ2-3; TRBD1 aligns across 8 bases. Germline loops: CDR1 LNHDA, CDR2 SQIVND (reference sequence). The V and J ends lost 1 base and 5 bases, in that order; junction bases with no gene match: 5. CDR3 length: 15 residues. The chain's CDR3 is CASSIGTGSGDTQYF. The CDR3 region has the DNA TGTGCCAGTAGTATAGGGACAGGGTCGGGAGATACGCAGTATTTT.